The text below deals with one T cell receptor beta chain. This specimen comes from a study of blood T cell repertoires in COVID-19. V was shortened by 6 bases and J by 4 bases, with 17 bases between the two germline ends. CDR1 and CDR2 from the germline V gene are MNHEY and SMNVEV (reference sequence). The CDR3 extends over 15 amino acids. Assay: immunoSEQ multiplex PCR; the TCRdb copy retains only in-frame clones and omits some. The table shows 130,000 to 150,000 clones, with roughly nine tenths occurring only once. The receptor comes from a human donor in a cohort sampled during active COVID-19. Material: peripheral blood. This sequence joins TRBV27 and TRBJ2-3; possible D gene TRBD2, 5 bases. Written as DNA, the CDR3 is TGTGCCAGCAGCCCGAACGGCGCTAGCCCAGATACGCAGTATTTT. Translated: CASSPNGASPDTQYF.